This T cell receptor (beta chain) was found in a study of blood T cell repertoires in COVID-19. The protocol was immunoSEQ multiplex PCR, while the TCRdb copy is restricted to in-frame clones and leaves out a portion. The data hold 140,000 to 150,000 clones, with approximately 90% observed a single time. This CDR3 region has 17 residues. Germline CDR1 is SGHAT and CDR2 is FQNNGV. V was pared by 5 bases and J by 7 bases, with 24 bases between. The receptor was isolated from a woman aged 45-60 years with acute or convalescent COVID-19. The chain recombines TRBV11-2 with TRBJ2-1; D may be TRBD1 (6 bases). The sample was peripheral blood. The CDR3 DNA sequence: TGTGCCAGCAGCCCCCCGATGGCAGGGGTCGAAAAAAATGAGCAGTTCTTC. Protein sequence: CASSPPMAGVEKNEQFF.